Listed here are 10 T cell receptor beta chains from one sample, sequenced in a study of T-cell reconstitution after alpha-beta-depleted transplantation in children. Preparing the TCRbeta library involved the use of unique molecular identifiers. One entry per CDR3 protein results from TCRdb running MiXCR on the PCR reads. The table includes some 310,000 distinct CDR3 sequences, around 20% detected once. The sample was PBMCs, mostly from graft donor cells, taken 180 days after TCRalphabeta/CD19-depleted stem cell transplant. These receptors were taken from a male patient under 18 who had a stem cell transplant for acute lymphoblastic leukemia, so the T cells may come from the graft donor.

This clonotype was seen a handful of times. V gene TRBV11-3 combines with J gene TRBJ2-3; TRBD2 agrees at 8 bases. Germline loops: CDR1 SGHNT, CDR2 YENEEA. The CDR3 spans 15 residues. V was clipped by 1 base and J by 4 bases; unmatched bases: 4. For the CDR3, the DNA is TGTGCCAGCAGCTTAGGACTAGCGTCCCCAGATACGCAGTATTTT. It is translated as CASSLGLASPDTQYF.

In this sample, this clonotype turned up a few times. The chain has TRBV27 and TRBJ2-1, with TRBD2 matching 8 bases. From germline, CDR1 is MNHEY and CDR2 SMNVEV (reference sequence). With V trimmed by 5 bases and J by 7 bases, 13 bases remained unmatched. The CDR3 is made up of 16 amino acids. The CDR3 loop reads CASSPRTSRGGNEQFF. The CDR3 DNA reads as TGTGCCAGCAGTCCCCGGACTAGCCGGGGCGGTAATGAGCAGTTCTTC.

The chain carries TRBV5-1 and TRBJ2-4, with D tentatively TRBD2 (6 bases). The CDR3 sequence is 15 residues long. CDR1 SGHRS and CDR2 YFSETQ come from the germline V gene. The V end was cut by 0 bases, the J end by 5 bases, with 12 bases between. CDR3 in DNA: TGCGCCAGCAGCTTGGGGCATTGGGGGGAAAACATTCAGTACTTC. This translates into CASSLGHWGENIQYF.

The chain links TRBV2 to TRBJ2-5; TRBD1 matches 9 bases. J lost 4 bases, V lost 7 bases, and 10 bases had no gene match. CDR1 is SNHLY and CDR2 is FYNNEI in the germline V gene. The length of the CDR3 is 15 residues. CDR3 protein: CASKKDRGDGETQYF. Here the CDR3 DNA reads TGTGCCAGCAAAAAGGACAGGGGAGACGGAGAGACCCAGTACTTC.

The rearrangement uses TRBV20-1 and TRBJ2-7; weak D call: TRBD1 (5 bases). Germline V gives CDR1 DFQATT, CDR2 SNEGSKA (reference sequence). The ends were cut back, 1 base at V and 5 bases at J, with 21 bases in the middle. The CDR3 runs to 16 residues. CDR3: CSARGVRRALRDEQYF. The CDR3 DNA reads TGCAGTGCTAGAGGGGTGCGCAGGGCTTTAAGGGACGAGCAGTACTTC.

The genes are TRBV3-1 and TRBJ2-1; no definite D call. The V gene lost 6 bases and the J gene lost 9 bases, with 15 bases spanning the gap. Per the germline V gene, CDR1 is LGHDT and CDR2 is YNNKEL (reference sequence). The CDR3 has 13 amino acids. CDR3 in amino acids: CASSYARKREQFF. CDR3 bases: TGTGCCAGCAGTTACGCCAGAAAACGTGAGCAGTTCTTC.

The V call is TRBV5-6, the J call TRBJ2-5, with 9 bases fitting TRBD1. Germline CDR1 is SGHDT and CDR2 is YYEEEE. The CDR3 loop spans 14 amino acids. After removal of 3 bases from V and 5 bases from J, the junction contained 5 bases not matched to a gene. As DNA, the CDR3 is TGTGCCAGCAGCTATGGGACAGGGCGCGAGACCCAGTACTTC. As protein: CASSYGTGRETQYF.

Only a few counts were recorded for this clonotype. V is TRBV6-1 and J is TRBJ2-7; TRBD2 aligns across 15 bases. Unmatched junction bases numbered 2, after V lost 4 bases and J lost 4 bases. The CDR3 is 15 amino acids. Germline CDR1 is MNHNS and CDR2 is SASEGT. The CDR3 is CASSAGLAGGYEQYF. In DNA form, the CDR3 reads TGTGCCAGCAGTGCCGGACTAGCGGGAGGGTACGAGCAGTACTTC.

The gene calls are TRBV7-2 and TRBJ2-1; no clear D. Germline loops: CDR1 SGHTA, CDR2 FQGNSA. The V end lost 5 bases, the J end lost 10 bases, and 12 bases lay between the germline ends. The length of the CDR3 is 12 residues. The CDR3 loop reads CASSPRVREQFF. The CDR3 DNA follows: TGTGCCAGCAGCCCCCGGGTGCGGGAGCAGTTCTTC. Looking up the rest from reference TRBV7-2 and TRBJ2-1 gives the full variable domain: GAGVSQSPSNKVTEKGKDVELRCDPISGHTALYWYRQSLGQGLEFLIYFQGNSAPDKSGLPSDRFSAERTGGSVSTLTIQRTQQEDSAVYLCASSPRVREQFFGPGTRLTVL.

The rearrangement joins TRBV5-1 to TRBJ1-2, with 8 bases identical to TRBD1. Germline V gives CDR1 SGHRS, CDR2 YFSETQ. The V segment lost 5 bases and the J segment 6 bases; nucleotides outside the gene matches: 6. The length of the CDR3 is 13 residues. The DNA for the CDR3 is TGCGCCAGCAGGGTTGGACAGGGCGATGGCTACACCTTC. Its protein product is CASRVGQGDGYTF.